This paragraph reports one T cell receptor (beta chain). This sample is part of a study of blood T cell repertoires in COVID-19. Whole-study context: The origin of the acute and convalescent COVID-19 samples was the United States, Italy and Spain. T cells, B-cell-depleted T cells, or PBMCs provided the cDNA or gDNA that served as material.

Sequencing used immunoSEQ multiplex PCR; TCRdb keeps in-frame clones, though not all of them. The table has about 250,000 clones, about 88% seen once. The CDR3 runs 15 residues. In germline, CDR1 is SGHTS, CDR2 YDEGEE. Trimming took off 4 bases at V and 3 bases at J, with 13 bases between the two ends. Living in about two dozen US areas, the participants were between roughly 18 and 90 years of age. The chain recombines TRBV5-8 with TRBJ2-2, with D possibly TRBD2 on 6 matching bases. The sample consisted of PBMCs or T cells enriched from blood (not recorded which). This sequence was found in a woman between 45 and 65 years old who had recovered from COVID-19. Here the CDR3 DNA reads TGTGCCAGCAGCGCGACGGGACTCTACACCGGGGAGCTGTTTTTT. Protein: CASSATGLYTGELFF.